This record concerns one TCR beta chain sequence. These data originate in a study of blood T cell repertoires in COVID-19. Study in general: Sources were T cells, B-cell-depleted T cells, or PBMCs; the material itself was cDNA or gDNA.

Study processing details: Researchers report that nucleated cell counts were estimated from reference gene primer amplification. Sequenced by immunoSEQ multiplex PCR; TCRdb stores in-frame clones only, minus some. V and J calls and clone size come straight from that table; D and trimming were deduced from the DNA. Of about 49,000 clones in the sample, 81% were seen once. Material: peripheral blood. This TCR was sampled from a woman older than 75 with COVID-19, enrolled during active disease.

The CDR3 spells CAISPGLLNTEAFF. Here the CDR3 DNA reads TGTGCCATCAGCCCGGGACTACTGAACACTGAAGCTTTCTTT. This chain uses TRBV10-3 with TRBJ1-1; a possible D gene is TRBD1 (5 bases). Germline-derived CDR1 and CDR2 are ENHRY and SYGVKD. This CDR3 contains 14 residues. V was clipped by 6 bases and J by 0 bases, with 11 bases between them.